Sequencing of this T cell receptor beta chain was carried out in a study of blood T cell repertoires in COVID-19. Background on the study: Sites in the United States, Italy and Spain provided acute and convalescent COVID-19 samples.

CDR3 length equals 16 residues. V dropped 4 bases and J dropped 6; count of bases not matched to a gene: 11. CDR1 is KGHDR and CDR2 is SFDVKD in the germline V gene. As originally analysed: Nucleated cell counts were estimated from reference gene primer amplification. Assay used: immunoSEQ multiplex PCR; TCRdb lists only in-frame clones, some missing. D and trimming were read from the DNA, whereas the V and J calls and clone size are those reported in that table. The table has about 200,000 clones, around nine tenths seen once. The sequenced material came from peripheral blood. The receptor was isolated from a man aged 60 to 69 with acute or convalescent COVID-19. This chain uses TRBV24-1 with TRBJ2-5, with 9 bases lining up with TRBD2. The CDR3 reads CATSDPRGGPGKTQYF. CDR3 bases: TGTGCCACCAGTGACCCGCGGGGGGGCCCTGGAAAGACCCAGTACTTC.